These 6 T cell receptor beta chains share one sample of origin, sequenced in a study of response to subunit inactivated influenza vaccine (dated 2018 in TCRdb). Receptor amplification or capture employed RT-PCR. Sequencing used an Illumina HiSeq 2500. TCRdb itself trimmed the public reads at Q25 with fastp, ran MiXCR and retained productive beta chains. Identical CDR3 protein sequences are pooled into one entry, listed with their most common genes and DNA. In this sample the table shows about 300,000 distinct CDR3 sequences, roughly a fifth of which occur a single time. The biggest ten clones account for roughly 10% of the sample. Sequencing was performed on PBMCs from blood, taken 21 months after vaccination. Receptors were obtained from a man aged 50-75 years who received an inactivated influenza vaccine. Donor details come from another sample of the same person, matched by shared clones.

This clonotype appeared a few times. The chain combines TRBV29-1 with TRBJ2-7, with 9 bases fitting TRBD1. CDR1 and CDR2 from the germline V gene are SQVTM and ANQGSEA. The CDR3 spans 13 residues. The V segment lost 7 bases and the J segment 5 bases; nucleotides outside the gene matches: 9. CDR3 DNA: TGCAGCGCCGTAAGGGACAGGGCACACGAGCAGTACTTC. Protein sequence: CSAVRDRAHEQYF.

The chain employs TRBV4-2 and TRBJ1-1, with 8 positions matching TRBD1. CDR3 size: 15 residues. CDR1 and CDR2 (germline): LGHNA, YNFKEQ. Trimming removed 0 bases from V and 11 bases from J; junction bases left unmatched: 11. The CDR3 here is CASSQEAGGPSQAFF. The CDR3 DNA reads as TGTGCCAGCAGCCAAGAAGCAGGGGGCCCTAGCCAGGCTTTCTTT.

The rearrangement joins TRBV7-9 to TRBJ2-2; D is undetermined. CDR1 is SEHNR, CDR2 FQNEAQ, per germline (reference sequence). V lost 5 bases to trimming and J lost 2 bases, with 9 bases between them. The length of the CDR3 is 14 residues. CDR3 loop: CASSPAVNTGELFF. As DNA, the CDR3 is TGTGCCAGCAGCCCGGCGGTCAACACCGGGGAGCTGTTTTTT.

The rearrangement links TRBV11-1 to TRBJ2-4; 8 nucleotides align to TRBD2. Germline values: CDR1 SGHAT, CDR2 FQDESV (reference sequence). V lost 4 bases, J lost 8 bases, and 25 bases stayed unmatched. CDR3 length equals 20 residues. CDR3 DNA sequence: TGTGCCAGCAGCTCGACACGGACTAGCTATAGACTAGGGCGTCGGGACATTCAGTACTTC. It encodes CASSSTRTSYRLGRRDIQYF.

The rearrangement uses TRBV5-1 and TRBJ2-2; D unclear. The CDR3 contains 16 residues. CDR1 and CDR2 (germline): SGHRS, YFSETQ. Trimming left V 0 bases short and J 3 bases short, with 12 bases between. The CDR3 reads CASSLDGWPDTGELFF. CDR3 in DNA: TGCGCCAGCAGCTTGGATGGTTGGCCGGACACCGGGGAGCTGTTTTTT.

V is TRBV25-1 and J is TRBJ1-4, with D maybe TRBD1 (6 bases). Between the trimmed V and J ends, which lost 1 base and 2 bases, there was a span of 14 bases. The germline gives CDR1 MGHDK, CDR2 SYGVNS. The CDR3 has 17 residues. The CDR3 DNA sequence: TGTGCCAGCAGTGAATGGGGCAGGGGAGTCACTAATGAAAAACTGTTTTTT. The encoded protein is CASSEWGRGVTNEKLFF.